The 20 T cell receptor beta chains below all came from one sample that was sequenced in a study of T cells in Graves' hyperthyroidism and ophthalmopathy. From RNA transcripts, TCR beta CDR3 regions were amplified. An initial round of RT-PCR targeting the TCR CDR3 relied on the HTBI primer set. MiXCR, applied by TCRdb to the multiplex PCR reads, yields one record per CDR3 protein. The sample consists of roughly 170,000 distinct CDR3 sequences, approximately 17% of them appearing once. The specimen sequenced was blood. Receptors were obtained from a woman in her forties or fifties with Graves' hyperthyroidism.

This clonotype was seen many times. The CDR3, as DNA: TGTGCCAGCAGTCCTTCCTGGGGGGGGGAGTACGAGCAGTACTTC. Translating it yields CASSPSWGGEYEQYF. The chain is built from TRBV27 and TRBJ2-7; 7 bases are shared with TRBD2. Germline lookup yields CDR1 MNHEY and CDR2 SMNVEV (reference sequence). There are 15 residues in the CDR3. Germline trimming cut 5 bases from V and 4 bases from J; bases unmatched to any gene: 11.

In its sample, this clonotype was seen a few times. The CDR3 coding sequence is TGCGCCAGCAGCCCTTCATTGGGGGGCAATGGAAACACCATATATTTT. Its translation is CASSPSLGGNGNTIYF. The rearrangement uses TRBV5-1 and TRBJ1-3, with D possibly being TRBD1 (6 bases). Trimming shortened V by 4 bases and J by 3 bases, and 17 bases separated the two germline ends. Germline V gene lookup returns CDR1 SGHRS and CDR2 YFSETQ. The CDR3 is made up of 16 amino acids. Full variable domain (missing parts from reference TRBV5-1 and TRBJ1-3): KAGVTQTPRYLIKTRGQQVTLSCSPISGHRSVSWYQQTPGQGLQFLFEYFSETQRNKGNFPGRFSGRQFSNSRSEMNVSTLELGDSALYLCASSPSLGGNGNTIYFGEGSWLTVV.

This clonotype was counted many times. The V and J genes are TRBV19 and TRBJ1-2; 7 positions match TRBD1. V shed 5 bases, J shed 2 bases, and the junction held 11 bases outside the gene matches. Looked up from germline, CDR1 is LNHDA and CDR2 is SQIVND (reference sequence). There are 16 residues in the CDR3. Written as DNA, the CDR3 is TGTGCCAGTAGTCCTCGGGCCGAACAGGGGAACTATGGCTACACCTTC. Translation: CASSPRAEQGNYGYTF.

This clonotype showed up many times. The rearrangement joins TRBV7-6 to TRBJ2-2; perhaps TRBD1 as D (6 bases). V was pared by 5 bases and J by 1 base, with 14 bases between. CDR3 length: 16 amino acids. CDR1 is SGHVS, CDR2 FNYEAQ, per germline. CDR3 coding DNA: TGTGCCAGCAGCCCATTGACAGGATTGAACACCGGGGAGCTGTTTTTT. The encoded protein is CASSPLTGLNTGELFF.

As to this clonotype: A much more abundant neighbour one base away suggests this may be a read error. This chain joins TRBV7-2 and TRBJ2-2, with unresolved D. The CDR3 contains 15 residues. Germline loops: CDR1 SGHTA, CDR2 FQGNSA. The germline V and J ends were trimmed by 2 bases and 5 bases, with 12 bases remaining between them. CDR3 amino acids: CASSLRRPGTGELFF. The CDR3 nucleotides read TGTGCCAGCAGCTTACGGCGACCTGGGACCGGGGAGCTGTTTTTT.

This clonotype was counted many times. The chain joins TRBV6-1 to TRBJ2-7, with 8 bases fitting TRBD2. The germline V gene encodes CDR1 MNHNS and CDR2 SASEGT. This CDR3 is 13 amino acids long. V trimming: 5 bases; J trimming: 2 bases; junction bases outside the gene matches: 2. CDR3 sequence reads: CASSTGLAYEQYF. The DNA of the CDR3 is TGTGCCAGCAGTACGGGACTAGCCTACGAGCAGTACTTC.

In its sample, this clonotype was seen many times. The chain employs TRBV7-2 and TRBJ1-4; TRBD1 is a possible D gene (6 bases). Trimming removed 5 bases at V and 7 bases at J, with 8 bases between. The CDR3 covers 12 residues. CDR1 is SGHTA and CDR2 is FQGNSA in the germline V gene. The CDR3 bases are TGTGCCAGCAGCGTACAGGGTGAAAAACTGTTTTTT. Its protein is CASSVQGEKLFF.

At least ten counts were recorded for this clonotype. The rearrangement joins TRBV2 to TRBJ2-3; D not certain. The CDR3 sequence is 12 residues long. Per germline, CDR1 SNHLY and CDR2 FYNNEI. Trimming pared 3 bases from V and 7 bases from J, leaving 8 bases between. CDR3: CASSDDTYTQYF. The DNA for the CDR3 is TGTGCCAGCAGTGACGACACGTATACGCAGTATTTT.

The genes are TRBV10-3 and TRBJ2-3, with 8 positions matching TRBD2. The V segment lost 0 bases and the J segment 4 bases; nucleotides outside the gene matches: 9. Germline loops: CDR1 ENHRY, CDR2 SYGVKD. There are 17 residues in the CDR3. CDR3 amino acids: CAISESKGGRSSDTQYF. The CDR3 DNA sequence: TGTGCCATCAGTGAGTCGAAAGGCGGGAGGAGCTCAGATACGCAGTATTTT.

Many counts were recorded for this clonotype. The CDR3 DNA sequence: TGTGCCAGCAGTGAGCAGGGTATCCAGCCCCAGCATTTT. Translating gives CASSEQGIQPQHF. The J gene is TRBJ1-5, the V gene TRBV2; D is possibly TRBD1 (5 bases). This CDR3 spans 13 amino acids. Germline V gene sequence: CDR1 SNHLY, CDR2 FYNNEI. Trimming stripped 3 bases from V and 7 bases from J, with 10 bases between.

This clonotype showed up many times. As DNA, the CDR3 is TGTGCCAGCACTTACAGGGTTATGGGGACCACTGAAGCTTTCTTT. This codes for CASTYRVMGTTEAFF. The genes are TRBV6-1 and TRBJ1-1; a weak D match, TRBD1 (6 bases). The CDR3 contains 15 residues. V shed 7 bases and J shed 4 bases, with 19 bases lying between them. Germline values: CDR1 MNHNS, CDR2 SASEGT.

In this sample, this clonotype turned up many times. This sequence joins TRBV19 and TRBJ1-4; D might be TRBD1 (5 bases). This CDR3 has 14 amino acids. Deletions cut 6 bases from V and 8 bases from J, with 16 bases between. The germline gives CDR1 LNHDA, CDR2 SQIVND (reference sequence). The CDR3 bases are TGTGCCAGTAGAGGGGACGGGGAAGACGAAAAACTGTTTTTT. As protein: CASRGDGEDEKLFF.

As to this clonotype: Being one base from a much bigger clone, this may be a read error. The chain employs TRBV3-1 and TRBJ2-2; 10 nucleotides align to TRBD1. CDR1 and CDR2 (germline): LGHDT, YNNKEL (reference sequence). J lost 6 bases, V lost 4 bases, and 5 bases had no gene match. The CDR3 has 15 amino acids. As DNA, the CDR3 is TGTGCCAGCAGCCCAGGGGACAGGGGAGCCGGGGAGCTGTTTTTT. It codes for CASSPGDRGAGELFF.

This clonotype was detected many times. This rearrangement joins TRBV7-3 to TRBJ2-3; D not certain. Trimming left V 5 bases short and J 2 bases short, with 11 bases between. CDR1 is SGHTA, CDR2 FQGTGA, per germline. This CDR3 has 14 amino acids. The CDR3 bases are TGTGCCAGCAGCGCACAACCATTCACAGATACGCAGTATTTT. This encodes CASSAQPFTDTQYF. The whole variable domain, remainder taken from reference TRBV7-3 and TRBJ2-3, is GAGVSQTPSNKVTEKGKYVELRCDPISGHTALYWYRQSLGQGPEFLIYFQGTGAADDSGLPNDRFFAVRPEGSVSTLKIQRTERGDSAVYLCASSAQPFTDTQYFGPGTRLTVL.

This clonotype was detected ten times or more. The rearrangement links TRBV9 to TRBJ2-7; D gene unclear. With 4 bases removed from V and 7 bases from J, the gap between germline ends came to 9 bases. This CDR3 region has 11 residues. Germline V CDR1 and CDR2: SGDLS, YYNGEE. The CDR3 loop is CASSPDTEQYF. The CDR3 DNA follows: TGTGCCAGCAGCCCTGATACGGAGCAGTACTTC.

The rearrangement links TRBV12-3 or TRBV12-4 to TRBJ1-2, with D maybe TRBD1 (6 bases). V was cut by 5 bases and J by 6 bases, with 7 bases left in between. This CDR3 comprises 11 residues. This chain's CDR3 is CASSAGDGYTF. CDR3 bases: TGTGCCAGCAGTGCAGGGGATGGCTACACCTTC.

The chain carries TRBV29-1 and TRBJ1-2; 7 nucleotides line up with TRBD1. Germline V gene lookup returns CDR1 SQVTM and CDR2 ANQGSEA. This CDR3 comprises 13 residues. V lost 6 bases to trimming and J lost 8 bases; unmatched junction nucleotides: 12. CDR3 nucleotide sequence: TGCAGCGTAACGCCACGACAGGGATGGGGCTACACCTTC. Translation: CSVTPRQGWGYTF.

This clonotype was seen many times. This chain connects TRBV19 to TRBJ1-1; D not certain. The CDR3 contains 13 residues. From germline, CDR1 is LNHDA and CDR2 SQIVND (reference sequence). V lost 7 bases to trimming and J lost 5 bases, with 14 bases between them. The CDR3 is CASTPGIGTEAFF. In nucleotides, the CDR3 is TGTGCCAGTACCCCGGGGATTGGGACTGAAGCTTTCTTT.

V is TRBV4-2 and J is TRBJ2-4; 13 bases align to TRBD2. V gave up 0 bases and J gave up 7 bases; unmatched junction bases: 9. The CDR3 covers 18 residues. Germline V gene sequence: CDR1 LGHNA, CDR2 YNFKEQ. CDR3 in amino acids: CASSQEELAGGTRNIQYF. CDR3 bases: TGTGCCAGCAGCCAAGAGGAACTAGCGGGGGGGACAAGGAACATTCAGTACTTC.

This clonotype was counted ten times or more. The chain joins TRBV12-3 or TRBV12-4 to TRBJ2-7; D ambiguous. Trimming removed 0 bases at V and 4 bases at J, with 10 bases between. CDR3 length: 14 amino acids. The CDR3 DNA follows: TGTGCCAGCAGTTTAGCGAGTGGTGGATACGAGCAGTACTTC. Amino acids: CASSLASGGYEQYF.